The entry below gives a single T cell receptor (beta chain) sequence along with its context. The target antigen is unknown. Germline assignment: CDR1 SNHLY and CDR2 FYNNEI. With 6 bases removed from V and 4 bases from J, the gap between germline ends came to 16 bases. The CDR3 runs to 14 residues. The record originates from a study of cytomegalovirus exposure and HLA in healthy donors. Study outcomes and limitations: HLA alleles were associated with 16,000 or so TCR beta sequences in a later analysis at 0.05 false discovery rate. In vitro, a few CMV-associated chains proved specific for CMV antigens. Reportedly, fewer N-insertions than the approximately 690-donor mean appeared in an Asian-associated ancestry cluster in a later analysis.

The PCR employed 60 Vbeta primers together with 13 Jbeta primers. Sequencing used immunoSEQ multiplex PCR; TCRdb keeps in-frame clones, though not all of them. The sample holds about 110,000 clones, about 79% seen once. The receptor was derived from a woman younger than 30 in good health and CMV-seronegative. The specimen sequenced was PBMCs. The V call is TRBV2, the J call TRBJ2-7; D is undetermined. CDR3 protein: CASRLRSSSYEQYF. CDR3 nucleotides: TGTGCCAGCAGATTGAGGTCAAGTTCTTACGAGCAGTACTTC.